The next 9 T cell receptor beta chains were all read from a single sample in a study of T-cell reconstitution after alpha-beta-depleted transplantation in children. Unique molecular identifiers were incorporated when the TCRbeta library was constructed. TCRdb called the PCR reads again in MiXCR, with one record for every CDR3 protein. Of about 580,000 distinct CDR3 sequences detected, roughly 24% appear once; the ten largest clones hold roughly 13%. This sample comprised PBMCs, mostly from graft donor cells, obtained 360 days after TCRalphabeta/CD19-depleted stem cell transplant. The receptors were gathered from a boy in the first two years of life who had a stem cell transplant for acute myeloid leukemia, so the T cells may come from the graft donor.

The sample holds a few counts of this clonotype. The chain employs TRBV12-3 or TRBV12-4 and TRBJ2-7; D possibly corresponds to TRBD1 (5 bases). V lost 3 bases and J 9 bases, leaving 12 bases between the germline ends. The CDR3 contains 12 residues. This CDR3 is CASSLDPTVQYF. As DNA, the CDR3 is TGTGCCAGCAGTTTGGACCCGACAGTGCAGTACTTC.

The chain uses TRBV7-9 and TRBJ2-7; D possibly corresponds to TRBD2 (5 bases). V dropped 5 bases and J dropped 6 bases, with 14 bases sitting between them. CDR3 length equals 13 residues. Germline lookup yields CDR1 SEHNR and CDR2 FQNEAQ (reference sequence). This CDR3 reads CASSPPVEAEQYF. CDR3 DNA: TGTGCCAGCAGCCCCCCGGTGGAGGCCGAGCAGTACTTC.

This clonotype was seen at least ten times. The J gene is TRBJ2-3, the V gene TRBV20-1, with TRBD2 as a possible D gene (7 bases). V was cut by 3 bases and J by 0 bases, with 19 bases left in between. The germline V gene encodes CDR1 DFQATT and CDR2 SNEGSKA (reference sequence). The CDR3 consists of 17 residues. CDR3 protein: CSARDPTGGISTDTQYF. CDR3 DNA: TGCAGTGCTAGGGACCCAACGGGGGGCATTAGCACAGATACGCAGTATTTT.

This clonotype occurred a few times. The rearrangement joins TRBV27 to TRBJ2-7; 8 bases are a match to TRBD1. Per germline, CDR1 MNHEY and CDR2 SMNVEV (reference sequence). This CDR3 contains 17 residues. The V gene end was trimmed by 6 bases and the J gene end by 0 bases; junction bases not matched to a gene: 13. The CDR3 protein is CASRDIGQGWNSYEQYF. CDR3 in DNA: TGTGCCAGCAGAGATATCGGACAGGGCTGGAACTCCTACGAGCAGTACTTC.

This clonotype appeared a few times. V gene TRBV5-1 combines with J gene TRBJ2-7; D call uncertain. This CDR3 contains 14 residues. Germline CDR1 is SGHRS and CDR2 is YFSETQ. Trimming took off 0 bases at V and 3 bases at J, with 10 bases between the two ends. This CDR3 is CASSLEPELYEQYF. The DNA of the CDR3 is TGCGCCAGCAGCTTGGAGCCGGAGCTCTACGAGCAGTACTTC.

The chain has TRBV12-3 or TRBV12-4 and TRBJ2-7; a weak D match, TRBD2 (5 bases). The CDR3 loop spans 14 amino acids. Between the trimmed V and J ends, which lost 2 bases and 2 bases, there was a span of 10 bases. The DNA for the CDR3 is TGTGCCAGCAGTTTATCGGGGTCAACCTACGAGCAGTACGTC. Protein sequence: CASSLSGSTYEQYV.

This clonotype has more than one count but fewer than ten. The genes are TRBV4-3 and TRBJ2-3, with TRBD2 as a possible D gene (6 bases). Germline CDR1 reads LGHNA; CDR2 reads YSLEER. V lost 0 bases to trimming and J lost 0 bases, with 10 bases between them. The CDR3 runs 16 residues. Here the CDR3 reads CASSQDSGTSTDTQYF. In DNA form, the CDR3 reads TGCGCCAGCAGCCAAGATTCTGGGACTAGCACAGATACGCAGTATTTT.

The chain joins TRBV12-5 to TRBJ2-7, with 8 nucleotides matching TRBD1. Losses at the gene ends were 6 bases for V and 7 bases for J; bases not matched to a gene: 11. The germline gives CDR1 LGHNT, CDR2 FRNRAP. This CDR3 contains 14 residues. In DNA, the CDR3 is TGTGCTAGTGGGGGGACAGGACTTCTGCGGGAGCAGTACTTC. It translates to CASGGTGLLREQYF.

This clonotype was counted ten times or more. The chain uses TRBV18 and TRBJ2-1; D gene ambiguous. The CDR3 is 17 amino acids. V was pared by 1 base and J by 5 bases, with 18 bases between. Per germline, CDR1 KGHSH and CDR2 LQKENI. The CDR3 nucleotides read TGTGCCAGCTCACCACGTCAGATGGCCAAGACCCACAATGAGCAGTTCTTC. Protein: CASSPRQMAKTHNEQFF.